The 15 T cell receptor beta chains in this list originate from one sample, sequenced in a study of blood T cell repertoires in COVID-19. Here immunoSEQ multiplex PCR was the method, and the copy in TCRdb shows in-frame clones only, minus some. The sample comprises about 190,000 clones, 90% of which are singletons, and around 0.63% rests with the top ten. The sequenced sample was peripheral blood. All receptors come from a man aged 50-59 years with acute or convalescent COVID-19.

J is TRBJ2-5 and V is TRBV11-2; 7 bases match TRBD2. The junction had 2 bases not matched to a gene; V was cut back by 5 bases and J by 5 bases. CDR3 length: 12 residues. Germline values: CDR1 SGHAT, CDR2 FQNNGV. The CDR3 sequence: CASSGSGETQYF. CDR3 in DNA: TGTGCCAGCAGCGGTAGCGGGGAGACCCAGTACTTC.

The J gene is TRBJ2-7, the V gene TRBV13, with 7 positions matching TRBD1. Per the germline V gene, CDR1 is PRHDT and CDR2 is FYEKMQ (reference sequence). Trimming at V came to 4 bases and at J to 6 bases, leaving 12 bases not matched to a gene. This CDR3 spans 15 amino acids. In DNA, the CDR3 is TGTGCCAGCAGCTCCACGATAGACAGGGACGCCGAGCAGTACTTC. Protein: CASSSTIDRDAEQYF.

The chain couples TRBV2 to TRBJ1-5, with D possibly matching TRBD1 (6 bases). Germline assignment: CDR1 SNHLY and CDR2 FYNNEI. CDR3 length: 14 residues. The V and J ends lost 4 bases and 3 bases respectively, with 10 bases between them. CDR3 nucleotides: TGTGCCAGCAGTGGGACAGTGCACAATCAGCCCCAGCATTTT. Protein product: CASSGTVHNQPQHF.

The chain joins TRBV6-5 to TRBJ2-4; 8 bases fit TRBD1. Germline-derived CDR1 and CDR2 are MNHEY and SVGAGI. The junction had 9 bases not matched to a gene; V was cut back by 5 bases and J by 6 bases. CDR3 length: 15 amino acids. The CDR3 DNA reads as TGTGCCAGCAGTAACCAGGGGGCGTCGGGAAACATTCAGTACTTC. Encoded protein: CASSNQGASGNIQYF.

A note on this clone: This sample also contains other DNA sequences that code for the same CDR3. J is TRBJ1-2 and V is TRBV28; D remains ambiguous. CDR1 is MDHEN and CDR2 is SYDVKM in the germline V gene. The CDR3 totals 11 residues. V was pared by 6 bases and J by 5 bases, with 7 bases between. The CDR3 nucleotides read TGTGCCAGCAGCCGGGATTATGGCTACACCTTC. Protein: CASSRDYGYTF.

The chain carries TRBV28 and TRBJ2-7, with 14 bases lining up with TRBD2. V lost 3 bases to trimming and J lost 11 bases; unmatched junction nucleotides: 6. The CDR3 loop spans 14 amino acids. Looked up from germline, CDR1 is MDHEN and CDR2 is SYDVKM. The CDR3 nucleotides are TGTGCCAGCAGTTTTGGACTAGCGGGAGGTAAAAAGTACTTC. Amino acids: CASSFGLAGGKKYF.

V usage is TRBV27 and J usage is TRBJ2-1; D is perhaps TRBD2 (5 bases). V was trimmed by 1 base and J by 0 bases, leaving 10 bases between them. Germline loops: CDR1 MNHEY, CDR2 SMNVEV (reference sequence). This CDR3 has 16 residues. The CDR3 nucleotides read TGTGCCAGCAGTTTATGGACTCTCGGCTCCTACAATGAGCAGTTCTTC. Translated: CASSLWTLGSYNEQFF.

The chain uses TRBV6-6 and TRBJ2-2; D uncertain. CDR3 length equals 12 residues. The V and J ends lost 5 bases and 6 bases respectively, with 7 bases between them. Germline assignment: CDR1 MNHNY and CDR2 SVGAGI (reference sequence). The CDR3 DNA follows: TGTGCCAGCAGTCTGTTAGCCGGGGAGCTGTTTTTT. It specifies CASSLLAGELFF.

V gene TRBV2 combines with J gene TRBJ2-7, with a weak D call TRBD1 (5 bases). Germline loops: CDR1 SNHLY, CDR2 FYNNEI. The CDR3 is 12 amino acids. Trimming removed 9 bases at V and 7 bases at J, with 16 bases between. As DNA, the CDR3 is TGTGCCAGAACAGGAACCTCCTCTGAGCAGTACTTC. Amino acids: CARTGTSSEQYF.

The chain couples TRBV19 to TRBJ1-6; D ambiguous. CDR1 and CDR2 (germline): LNHDA, SQIVND (reference sequence). The V gene lost 2 bases and the J gene lost 4 bases, with 12 bases spanning the gap. This CDR3 contains 16 residues. In nucleotides, the CDR3 is TGTGCCAGTAGTATATTCGGTGCCTATTATAATTCACCCCTCCACTTT. This translates into CASSIFGAYYNSPLHF.

The chain links TRBV6-6 to TRBJ1-1; D gene uncertain. Germline CDR1 MNHNY, CDR2 SVGAGI (reference sequence). V dropped 8 bases and J dropped 4 bases, with 17 bases sitting between them. The CDR3 consists of 14 residues. The CDR3 is CASAKLILFTEAFF. CDR3 nucleotide sequence: TGTGCCAGCGCCAAACTGATCCTGTTCACTGAAGCTTTCTTT.

The genes are TRBV28 and TRBJ1-5; D possibly corresponds to TRBD1 (5 bases). V lost 1 base and J lost 2, with 15 bases in between. The V gene's germline CDR1 is MDHEN and CDR2 SYDVKM. This CDR3 has 17 amino acids. The CDR3 here is CASSLSHGGIGNQPQHF. Written as DNA, the CDR3 is TGTGCCAGCAGTTTATCCCACGGGGGTATTGGCAATCAGCCCCAGCATTTT.

This chain connects TRBV3-1 (or the pseudogene TRBV3-2) to TRBJ1-6, with D maybe TRBD1 (6 bases). The CDR3 consists of 16 residues. Germline loops: CDR1 LGHDT, CDR2 YNNKEL (reference sequence). Trimming took 2 bases from V and 9 from J, leaving 17 bases between them. CDR3 sequence: CASSQSPPGGGSPLHF. The CDR3 region has the DNA TGTGCCAGCAGCCAAAGCCCGCCGGGGGGCGGTTCACCCCTCCACTTT.

The rearrangement uses TRBV9 and TRBJ2-3; the match to TRBD2 covers 12 bases. The J segment lost 4 bases and the V segment lost 3 bases, leaving 9 bases of the junction unmatched. The CDR3 is 17 amino acids. CDR1 and CDR2 (germline): SGDLS, YYNGEE. The CDR3 region has the DNA TGTGCCAGCAGCGCGGCTTGGGGACTAGCGGGCTCAGATACGCAGTATTTT. It translates to CASSAAWGLAGSDTQYF.

The rearrangement joins TRBV5-4 to TRBJ2-7; 8 nucleotides match TRBD1. Losses at the gene ends were 2 bases for V and 2 bases for J; bases not matched to a gene: 9. This CDR3 region has 16 residues. Germline V gene data show CDR1 as SGHNT and CDR2 as YYREEE (reference sequence). The CDR3 DNA reads TGTGCCAGCAGCTTTGGACAGGACAGGGCCGCCTACGAGCAGTACTTC. Its translation is CASSFGQDRAAYEQYF.